This record covers a single T cell receptor beta chain. It lacks a known antigen. No much larger clone is present one base from it, and per-base qualities are unavailable. Genomic DNA was extracted with the Qiagen DNeasy kit from unsorted PBMCs and from negatively selected CD4+ and CD8+ fractions. TCR beta CDR3 regions were subjected to amplification by immunoSEQ multiplex PCR with primers that anneal to V and J segments. A synthetic immune receptor repertoire was used to minimize amplification bias, and any residual bias was removed computationally once sequencing was done. As for the original processing: Repertoire diversity was quantified as the Shannon entropy index using custom Python scripts. Unsorted, CD4+ and CD8+ repertoires were analyzed separately, except in combined analyses where CD4+ and CD8+ sequences were merged in silico. Clonal expansion was defined as at least a 2-fold frequency increase after treatment relative to C1D1, with a pseudocount of 0.5 for undetected baseline clones. Clones with 0 or 1 copy at C1D1 were defined as singleton clones, while clones with 2 or more copies were defined as non-singleton clones. By matching protein sequences in sorted samples from the same patient, clones expanded in unsorted samples were annotated as CD4+, CD8+ or unknown. Wilcoxon tests on paired samples were used to test changes in diversity from C1D1 to C4D1. Drawn from immuneACCESS, this table holds only the in-frame rearrangements with V and J called that TCRdb kept. Clones are partly lost; checked studies trace under half to an unresolved V gene and leave the rest unexplained. V, J and clone size are those of that table, while D and trimming were read from the DNA. Recorded for this sample are some 95,000 clones; roughly 89% of them occurred a single time. The top ten clonotypes cover over 8.5% of the sample.

The source of the sample is a study of PD-1 blockade in classical Hodgkin lymphoma (dated by TCRdb to the early 2020s). With respect to the entire study: Nivolumab dosing was 3 mg/kg intravenously every 2 weeks, continuing until either disease progression or unacceptable toxicity. To define a peripheral blood immune signature of response to PD-1 blockade in classical Hodgkin lymphoma, the study combined TCR beta sequencing with CyTOF.

The time point label on this specimen signifies: cycle 2 day 1 (C2D1) of nivolumab. Every trial patient had relapsed after autologous stem cell transplantation, and cohorts A, B and C differed in prior brentuximab vedotin exposure. A total of over 50 patients with relapsed/refractory classical Hodgkin lymphoma made up the trial cohort, and each patient's best overall response was complete response, partial response or progressive disease. Single-agent nivolumab was administered to trial patients in the multi-cohort phase II CheckMate 205 trial. Best overall response was determined by an independent review committee according to the 2007 International Working Group response criteria. Trial PBMCs were obtained immediately prior to nivolumab initiation (C1D1) and on therapy at cycle 2 day 1 and cycle 4 day 1. Peripheral blood was collected in 8 mL Vacutainer Cell Preparation Tubes, from which PBMCs were isolated by centrifugation and then cryopreserved.

Summary of the overall study and its limitations: Newly diagnosed patients were reported to have lower baseline TCR diversity than healthy donors, and relapsed/refractory patients were reported to have lower baseline TCR diversity still. The study was limited to a single clinical trial cohort, and causes of repertoire differences, possibly disease activity or prior therapy, remained undefined. Diversity was lower in patients who began nivolumab less than 1 year after ASCT, so these patients were left out of later analyses to avoid confounding by immune reconstitution. Baseline diversity similar to that of newly diagnosed patients was observed in trial patients achieving complete response, whereas significantly lower diversity was observed in partial responders and progressors. CD4+ but not CD8+ TCR diversity rose significantly by C4D1 (p=0.0027 vs p=0.16), most apparent in complete responders (p=0.02).

The specimen comprised peripheral blood mononuclear cells (PBMCs), sampled before the second cycle of nivolumab. The sequence was obtained from a human donor with classical Hodgkin lymphoma.

Read as DNA, the sequence is TGTGCCAGCAGCCAACTGTCTCTGCGTACCATGAACACTGAAGCTTTCTTT. Translated, this is CASSQLSLRTMNTEAFF. The chain couples TRBV14 to TRBJ1-1, with an unclear D gene assignment. The germline V gene supplies CDR1 SGHDN and CDR2 FVKESK. V gives up 2 bases and J gives up 0 bases, and the segment between their germline ends measures 16 bases. The CDR3 sequence holds 17 residues, the cysteine and phenylalanine included. Just CDR3 DNA is preserved here, 51 bases in frame from base 1.